This T cell receptor (beta chain) appears in the sequencing data of a study of OX40 agonist ivuxolimab in advanced cancers. Overall study: Intravenous ivuxolimab at 0.01 to 10 mg/kg was given to patients every 2 weeks.

A word on this clone: Its antigen is not identified.

Repertoires were generated with immunoSEQ multiplex PCR, while TCRdb's copy carries only in-frame clones and drops some. This table has 40,000 to 60,000 clones, around 80% appearing once. Points from the study as a whole: Clones of CD4+ and CD8+ blood T cells grew by week 6 at doses of 0.1 to 3.0 mg/kg.

The germline CDR1 and CDR2 sequences are SGHNT and YYREEE (reference sequence). Trimming left V 4 bases short and J 4 bases short, with 18 bases between. The CDR3 contains 15 residues. The TCR originated in an adult with an advanced solid tumor such as melanoma, head and neck, liver or kidney cancer. Sequenced here: CD4+ or CD8+ T cells sorted from blood, sampled in a trial of the OX40 agonist ivuxolimab. V and J are TRBV5-4 and TRBJ2-7; D call uncertain. CDR3 nucleotides: TGTGCCAGCAGCGGGGTAGTGGATCCTCCTTACGAGCAGTACTTC. The encoded protein is CASSGVVDPPYEQYF.